These 19 T cell receptor beta chains were all obtained from the same sample, sequenced in a study of cytomegalovirus exposure and HLA in healthy donors. 60 Vbeta and 13 Jbeta primers were used in PCR. Clones were read by immunoSEQ multiplex PCR, and TCRdb kept only the in-frame ones, dropping some. Of approximately 160,000 clones in the sample, around four fifths were seen once. Sequences were obtained from PBMCs. These receptor sequences come from a man between 18 and 29 years old in good health and CMV-seropositive.

The table lists this clone with a few counts. This chain uses TRBV7-9 with TRBJ2-5; no clear D. Germline CDR1 and CDR2: SEHNR and FQNEAQ (reference sequence). V lost 3 bases to trimming and J lost 4 bases, with 3 bases between them. The length of the CDR3 is 11 residues. Here the CDR3 reads CASSFGETQYF. The CDR3 DNA reads TGTGCCAGCAGCTTCGGAGAGACCCAGTACTTC.

The CDR3: CASSLEETQYF. The CDR3 region has the DNA TGTGCCAGCAGCTTGGAGGAGACCCAGTACTTC. The chain uses TRBV11-1 and TRBJ2-5; D remains ambiguous. V was cut by 3 bases and J by 5 bases, with 4 bases left in between. This CDR3 spans 11 amino acids. Germline CDR1 and CDR2: SGHAT and FQDESV (reference sequence).

The rearrangement links TRBV29-1 to TRBJ2-1; the match to TRBD2 covers 13 bases. V gave up 5 bases and J gave up 4 bases; unmatched junction bases: 8. There are 16 residues in the CDR3. Germline V gene sequence: CDR1 SQVTM, CDR2 ANQGSEA. The CDR3: CSVPGTSGKVYNEQFF. CDR3 coding DNA: TGCAGCGTTCCTGGGACTAGCGGGAAAGTTTACAATGAGCAGTTCTTC.

Note on this clone: This CDR3 is also generated by other DNA sequences in the sample. V and J are TRBV5-4 and TRBJ2-5; D uncertain. The V and J ends lost 6 bases and 1 base respectively, with 10 bases between them. This CDR3 is built from 13 residues. Germline CDR1 and CDR2: SGHNT and YYREEE (reference sequence). In DNA form, the CDR3 reads TGTGCCAGCACCGTCCAGTCCCAAGAGACCCAGTACTTC. Protein: CASTVQSQETQYF.

CDR3 sequence reads: CSGRQGGSEAFF. The CDR3 region has the DNA TGCAGCGGGAGACAGGGGGGGTCGGAAGCTTTCTTT. The rearrangement uses TRBV29-1 and TRBJ1-1, with 9 nucleotides matching TRBD1. The CDR3 has 12 amino acids. After removal of 7 bases from V and 8 bases from J, the junction contained 8 bases not matched to a gene. Germline V lookup: CDR1 SQVTM, CDR2 ANQGSEA.

CDR3 region: CASSPLLAGVNEQFF. The CDR3 DNA is TGTGCCAGCAGTCCGTTACTAGCGGGAGTAAATGAGCAGTTCTTC. V gene TRBV6-5 combines with J gene TRBJ2-1, with 11 bases identical to TRBD2. The CDR3 is 15 residues long. Germline V lookup: CDR1 MNHEY, CDR2 SVGAGI. Unmatched junction bases numbered 7, after V lost 5 bases and J lost 7 bases.

V gene TRBV5-4 combines with J gene TRBJ2-3; tentatively, D is TRBD1 (6 bases). Trimming cost V 4 bases and J 3 bases, with 15 bases left between them. The CDR3 loop spans 15 amino acids. From germline, CDR1 is SGHNT and CDR2 YYREEE (reference sequence). The CDR3 DNA reads TGTGCCAGCAGCCTACAGGGAGAAAGGACAGATACGCAGTATTTT. It codes for CASSLQGERTDTQYF.

This chain uses TRBV5-3 with TRBJ1-1, with TRBD1 matching 10 bases. TRBV5-3 is reported as an ORF; its role is uncertain. The ends lost 4 bases at V and 5 bases at J; junction bases unmatched: 11. This CDR3 spans 16 amino acids. The CDR3 loop reads CARSTDRGRESTEAFF. In nucleotides, the CDR3 is TGTGCCAGAAGCACCGACAGGGGGCGCGAGTCAACTGAAGCTTTCTTT.

The chain recombines TRBV19 with TRBJ2-2; the D gene is possibly TRBD2 (5 bases). The CDR3 extends over 15 amino acids. Trimming pared 3 bases from V and 4 bases from J, leaving 12 bases between. Germline assignment: CDR1 LNHDA and CDR2 SQIVND (reference sequence). CDR3 region: CASSIQEVSTGELFF. The CDR3 region has the DNA TGTGCCAGTAGTATCCAGGAGGTGAGCACCGGGGAGCTGTTTTTT.

This chain joins TRBV6-5 and TRBJ1-5; TRBD1 matches at 7 bases. This CDR3 has 14 amino acids. After removal of 5 bases from V and 4 bases from J, the junction contained 5 bases not matched to a gene. The germline gives CDR1 MNHEY, CDR2 SVGAGI. The CDR3 here is CASSADRPNQPQHF. The CDR3, as DNA: TGTGCCAGCAGTGCGGACAGGCCGAATCAGCCCCAGCATTTT.

This chain joins TRBV6-6 and TRBJ1-1; a possible D gene is TRBD1 (6 bases). The CDR3 length is 14 residues. Germline V gene sequence: CDR1 MNHNY, CDR2 SVGAGI (reference sequence). The V end lost 0 bases, the J end lost 1 base, and 6 bases lay between the germline ends. CDR3 sequence (DNA): TGTGCCAGCAGTTACTCAGGGGGGAACACTGAAGCTTTCTTT. Its translation is CASSYSGGNTEAFF.

The V gene is TRBV5-1, the J gene TRBJ2-3, with TRBD1 matching 7 bases. The CDR3 length is 14 residues. V shed 2 bases and J 1 base; nucleotides not matched to a gene: 1. From germline, CDR1 is SGHRS and CDR2 YFSETQ. CDR3 nucleotides: TGCGCCAGCAGCTTCGGACAGGGCACAGATACGCAGTATTTT. This translates into CASSFGQGTDTQYF.

The chain recombines TRBV5-4 with TRBJ2-7, with 9 bases identical to TRBD1. Germline V lookup: CDR1 SGHNT, CDR2 YYREEE (reference sequence). This CDR3 contains 14 residues. The junction had 4 bases not matched to a gene; V was cut back by 3 bases and J by 3 bases. This CDR3 reads CASSYGQGNYEQYF. CDR3 in DNA: TGTGCCAGCAGCTATGGACAGGGGAACTACGAGCAGTACTTC.

The rearrangement joins TRBV18 to TRBJ1-1; weak D call: TRBD1 (6 bases). The germline gives CDR1 KGHSH, CDR2 LQKENI. Deletions cut 0 bases from V and 3 bases from J, with 14 bases between. The CDR3 contains 16 residues. The CDR3 protein is CASSPPGQGGDTEAFF. CDR3 nucleotide sequence: TGTGCCAGCTCACCACCGGGTCAAGGGGGGGACACTGAAGCTTTCTTT.

The chain couples TRBV11-2 to TRBJ1-3; no clear D gene. Germline V gene sequence: CDR1 SGHAT, CDR2 FQNNGV. Trimming took off 4 bases at V and 0 bases at J, with 7 bases between the two ends. The CDR3 length is 14 residues. The chain's CDR3 is CASSSRDSGNTIYF. In DNA, the CDR3 is TGTGCCAGCAGCTCACGGGACTCTGGAAACACCATATATTTT. Full variable domain (rest looked up from reference TRBV11-2 and TRBJ1-3): EAGVAQSPRYKIIEKRQSVAFWCNPISGHATLYWYQQILGQGPKLLIQFQNNGVVDDSQLPKDRFSAERLKGVDSTLKIQPAKLEDSAVYLCASSSRDSGNTIYFGEGSWLTVV.

The rearrangement uses TRBV4-1 and TRBJ2-3, with TRBD2 matching 8 bases. The CDR3 length is 19 residues. CDR1 MGHRA and CDR2 YSYEKL come from the germline V gene. The trim removed 2 bases at V and 0 bases at J, leaving 13 bases unmatched. The CDR3 DNA reads as TGCGCCAGCAGCCAACCCGGGACTAGTGGGGGGGCTAGCACAGATACGCAGTATTTT. It translates to CASSQPGTSGGASTDTQYF.

The CDR3 region has the DNA TGTGCCAGCTCACCTCCAAGGACTGGGACTGGAAACACCATATATTTT. Amino acid sequence: CASSPPRTGTGNTIYF. The chain is built from TRBV18 and TRBJ1-3; D is uncertain. Germline CDR1 and CDR2: KGHSH and LQKENI. Trimming removed 3 bases from V and 2 bases from J, with 14 bases in between. The CDR3 has 16 residues.

This clone was counted once. J is TRBJ1-1 and V is TRBV13, with a possible D match to TRBD1 (5 bases). Per the germline V gene, CDR1 is PRHDT and CDR2 is FYEKMQ (reference sequence). V lost 4 bases, J lost 1 base, and 7 bases lay in between. CDR3 length equals 13 residues. CDR3 DNA: TGTGCCAGCAGCTATGGACAGAACACTGAAGCTTTCTTT. It codes for CASSYGQNTEAFF.

The DNA for the CDR3 is TGTGCCAGCAGCTTACAATCCCGGACTGAAGCTTTCTTT. Translating it yields CASSLQSRTEAFF. This chain connects TRBV7-9 to TRBJ1-1; D uncertain. This CDR3 is 13 amino acids long. V gave up 2 bases and J gave up 5 bases, with 9 bases separating them. The V gene's germline CDR1 is SEHNR and CDR2 FQNEAQ (reference sequence).